This T cell receptor (beta chain) derives from a study of shared clonotypes between healthy human individuals. Regarding the study as a whole: Genetic and exposure-history diversity was limited by the few donors. The sole specimen, blood, was sampled, and tissue repertoires likely differ.

Several immunoSEQ 96-well plates shared each subset's DNA, each plate a replicate. In replicate PCRs of sorted subsets, around 0.2 ug DNA, some 28,000 T cell genomes, was used. Profiled with immunoSEQ multiplex PCR; TCRdb holds only in-frame clones, not every one. Of about 2.1 million clones listed, about 93% are singletons. Remarks on this clone: The antigen remains undetermined.

Germline CDR1 is KGHSY and CDR2 is FQNENV. The CDR3 length is 14 residues. V lost 3 bases, J lost 4 bases, and 5 bases stayed unmatched. Naive CD8 cells, CD45RO-negative and positively selected for CCR7, excluded terminally differentiated effector memory CD45RA+ cells. This chain joins TRBV16 and TRBJ1-2; 7 bases agree with TRBD1. The TCR originated in a man aged 18 to 30 in good health. Some clones in this sample may be carry-over from other donors' samples. The sequenced sample was naive CD8+ T cells from PBMCs. CDR3 in amino acids: CASSHGGTAYGYTF. The CDR3 nucleotides read TGTGCCAGCAGCCACGGCGGGACAGCCTATGGCTACACCTTC. The full variable domain, with the rest looked up from reference TRBV16 and TRBJ1-2, is GEEVAQTPKHLVRGEGQKAKLYCAPIKGHSYVFWYQQVLKNEFKFLISFQNENVFDETGMPKERFSAKCLPNSPCSLEIQATKLEDSAVYFCASSHGGTAYGYTFGSGTRLTVV.